This T cell receptor (beta chain) was observed in a study of blood T cells in healthy people across ages. Each donor supplied roughly 9.1 milliliters of peripheral blood. The amount of total RNA extracted per sample was at least 5 micrograms. Primed by a sample-barcoded 5' primer and a J-beta primer mix, a second PCR proceeded for about 6 to 12 cycles. TCRdb itself ran the 5' RACE reads through MiXCR, one entry per CDR3 protein. The sample gives around 900,000 distinct CDR3 sequences, roughly 51% of which show up once; about a fifth is in the top ten. CDR1 and CDR2 (germline): MNHEY, SMNVEV (reference sequence). This CDR3 has 14 residues.

The rearrangement uses TRBV27 and TRBJ2-5; TRBD1 is a possible D gene (5 bases). Judging by the DNA end, TRBJ2-7 fits better; the J call may be wrong. The receptor comes from a woman in her sixties or seventies in good health. The sample comprised blood. Written as DNA, the CDR3 is TGTGCCAGCAGCTCGGCCTGGGGCCCCTACGAGCAGTACTTC. Its translation: CASSSAWGPYEQYF.